The clone carrying this TCR beta chain was counted a few times. Researchers amplified the TCR beta CDR3 regions from RNA transcripts. In the first-round RT-PCR of the TCR CDR3, the HTBI primer set was used. TCRdb processed the multiplex PCR reads anew with MiXCR; each CDR3 protein has one entry. The table has around 800,000 distinct CDR3 sequences, approximately 40% seen once; the top ten hold 7% to 10%. It was considered stable Graves' hyperthyroidism when ophthalmopathy did not progress within 18 months. Between the trimmed V and J ends, which lost 5 bases and 1 base, there was a span of 11 bases. Germline CDR1 and CDR2: MNHEY and SVGEGT. This CDR3 region has 14 residues. These data belong to a study of T cells in Graves' hyperthyroidism and ophthalmopathy.

This chain links TRBV6-2 or TRBV6-3 with TRBJ1-1; possible D gene TRBD1, 6 bases. The sequence derives from a man aged 18 to 30 with Graves' hyperthyroidism. Sequenced material: blood. The CDR3 reads CASSPIQGNTEAFF. DNA of the CDR3: TGTGCCAGCAGTCCGATACAGGGGAACACTGAAGCTTTCTTT.